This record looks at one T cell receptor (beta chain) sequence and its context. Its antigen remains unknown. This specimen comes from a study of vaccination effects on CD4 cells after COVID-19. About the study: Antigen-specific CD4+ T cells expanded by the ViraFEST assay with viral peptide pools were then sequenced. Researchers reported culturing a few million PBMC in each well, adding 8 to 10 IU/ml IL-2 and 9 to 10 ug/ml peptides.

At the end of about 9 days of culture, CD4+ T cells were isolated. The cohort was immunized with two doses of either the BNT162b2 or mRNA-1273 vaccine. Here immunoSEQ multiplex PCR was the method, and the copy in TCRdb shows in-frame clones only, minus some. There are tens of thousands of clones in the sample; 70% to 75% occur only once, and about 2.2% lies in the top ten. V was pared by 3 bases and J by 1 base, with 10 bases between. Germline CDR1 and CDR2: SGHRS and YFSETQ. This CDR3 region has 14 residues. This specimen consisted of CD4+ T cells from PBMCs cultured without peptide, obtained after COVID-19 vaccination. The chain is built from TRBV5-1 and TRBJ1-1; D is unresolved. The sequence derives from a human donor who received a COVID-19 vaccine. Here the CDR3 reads CASSWQEGNTEAFF. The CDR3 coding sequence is TGCGCCAGCAGCTGGCAGGAGGGGAACACTGAAGCTTTCTTT.